The T cell receptor beta chain under discussion was sequenced for a study of T-cell memory formation after mild COVID-19. MiXCR, applied by TCRdb to the 5' RACE reads, yields one record per CDR3 protein. The table has 450,000 or so distinct CDR3 sequences, roughly 25% seen once. This clonotype appeared a few times. Trimming removed 3 bases at V and 3 bases at J, with 6 bases between. Germline V CDR1 and CDR2: MNHEY, SMNVEV (reference sequence). This CDR3 spans 13 amino acids. Sequencing was carried out using PBMCs or a T cell subset sorted from them (not recorded which). The receptor was isolated from an adult woman who had mild COVID-19 (a few samples of this study predate the infection). Cell type and time point are not known. V and J are TRBV27 and TRBJ1-5; no definite D call. CDR3 amino acids: CASSFSTNQPQHF. CDR3 sequence (DNA): TGTGCCAGCAGTTTCTCTACCAATCAGCCCCAGCATTTT.